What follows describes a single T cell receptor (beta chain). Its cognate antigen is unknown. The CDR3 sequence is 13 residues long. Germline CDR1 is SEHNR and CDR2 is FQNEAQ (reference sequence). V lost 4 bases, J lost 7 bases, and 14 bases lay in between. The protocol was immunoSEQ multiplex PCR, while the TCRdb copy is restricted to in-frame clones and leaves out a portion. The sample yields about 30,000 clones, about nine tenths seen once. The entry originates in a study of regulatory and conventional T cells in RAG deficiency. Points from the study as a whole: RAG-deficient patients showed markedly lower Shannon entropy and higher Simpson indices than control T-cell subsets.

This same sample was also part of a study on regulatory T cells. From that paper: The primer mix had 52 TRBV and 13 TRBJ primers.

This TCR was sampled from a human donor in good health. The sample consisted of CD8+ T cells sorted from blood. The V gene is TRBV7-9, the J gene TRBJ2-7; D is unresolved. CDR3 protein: CASSSRDEGEQYF. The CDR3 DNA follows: TGTGCCAGCAGCTCAAGAGATGAAGGAGAGCAGTACTTC.